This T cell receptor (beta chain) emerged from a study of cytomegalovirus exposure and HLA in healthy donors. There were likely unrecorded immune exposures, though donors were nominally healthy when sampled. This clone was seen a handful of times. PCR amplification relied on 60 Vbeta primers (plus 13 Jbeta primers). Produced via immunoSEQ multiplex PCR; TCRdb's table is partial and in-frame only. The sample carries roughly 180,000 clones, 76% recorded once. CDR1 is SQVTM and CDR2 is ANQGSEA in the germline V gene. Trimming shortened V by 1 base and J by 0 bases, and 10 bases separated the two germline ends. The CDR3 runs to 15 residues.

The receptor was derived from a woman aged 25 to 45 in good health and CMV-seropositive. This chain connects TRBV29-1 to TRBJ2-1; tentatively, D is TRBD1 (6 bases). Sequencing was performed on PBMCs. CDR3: CSVEGMTGSYNEQFF. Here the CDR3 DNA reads TGCAGCGTTGAAGGAATGACAGGCTCCTACAATGAGCAGTTCTTC.